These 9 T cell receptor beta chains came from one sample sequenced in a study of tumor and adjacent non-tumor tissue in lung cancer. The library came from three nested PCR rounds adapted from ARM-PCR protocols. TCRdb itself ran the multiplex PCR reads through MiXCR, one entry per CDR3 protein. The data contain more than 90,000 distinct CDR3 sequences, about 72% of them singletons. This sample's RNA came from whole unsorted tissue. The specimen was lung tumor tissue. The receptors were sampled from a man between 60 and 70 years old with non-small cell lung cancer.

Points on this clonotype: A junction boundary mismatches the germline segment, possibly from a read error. The CDR3 DNA is TGTGCCAGCAGATCCGGGGAGATCCAGTACTTC. This encodes CASRSGEIQYF. The gene calls are TRBV11-2 and TRBJ2-5; possible D gene TRBD2, 5 bases. CDR3 length: 11 amino acids. The germline V gene encodes CDR1 SGHAT and CDR2 FQNNGV.

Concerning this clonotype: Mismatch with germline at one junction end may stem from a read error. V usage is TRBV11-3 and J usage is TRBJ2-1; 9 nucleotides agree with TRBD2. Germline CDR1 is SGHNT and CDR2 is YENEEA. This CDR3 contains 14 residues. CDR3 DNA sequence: TGTGCCAGCCAGAGGGTAGCGGGAGCAAATGAGCAGTTCTTT. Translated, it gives CASQRVAGANEQFF.

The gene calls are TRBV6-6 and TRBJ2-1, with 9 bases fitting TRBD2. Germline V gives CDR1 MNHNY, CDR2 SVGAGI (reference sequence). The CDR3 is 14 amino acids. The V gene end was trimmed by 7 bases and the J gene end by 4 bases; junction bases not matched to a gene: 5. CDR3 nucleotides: TGTGCCAGCAACAGGGCGGGAGGGTACAATGAGCAGTTCTTC. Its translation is CASNRAGGYNEQFF.

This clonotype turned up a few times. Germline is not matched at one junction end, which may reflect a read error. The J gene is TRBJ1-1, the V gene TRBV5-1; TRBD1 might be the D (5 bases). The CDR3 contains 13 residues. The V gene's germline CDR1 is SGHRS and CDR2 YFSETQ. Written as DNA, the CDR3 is TGCGCCAGCAGCTTCCAGGTTGGGACTGGAGCTTTCTTT. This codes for CASSFQVGTGAFF.

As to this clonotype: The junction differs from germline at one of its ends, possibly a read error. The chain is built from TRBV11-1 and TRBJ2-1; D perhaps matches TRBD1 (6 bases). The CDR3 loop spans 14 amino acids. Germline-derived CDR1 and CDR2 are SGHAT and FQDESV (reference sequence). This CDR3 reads CAGSLWNRANEQLF. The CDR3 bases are TGTGCCGGCAGCTTATGGAACAGGGCCAATGAGCAGCTCTTC.

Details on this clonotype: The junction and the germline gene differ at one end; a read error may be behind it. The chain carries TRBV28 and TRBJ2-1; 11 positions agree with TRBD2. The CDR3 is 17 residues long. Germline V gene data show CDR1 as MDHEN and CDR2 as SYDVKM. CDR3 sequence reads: CVSRTSVPSGRLYVQFF. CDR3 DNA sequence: TGTGTCAGCAGAACCTCGGTGCCTAGCGGGAGGCTCTATGTGCAGTTCTTC.

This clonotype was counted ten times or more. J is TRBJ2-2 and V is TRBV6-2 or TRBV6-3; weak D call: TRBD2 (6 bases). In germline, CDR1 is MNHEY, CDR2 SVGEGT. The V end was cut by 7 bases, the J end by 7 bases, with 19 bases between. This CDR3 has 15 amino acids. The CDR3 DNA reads TGTGCCAGCACCTCGGGAGTAGTAAGGATCGGGGAGCTGTTTTTT. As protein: CASTSGVVRIGELFF.

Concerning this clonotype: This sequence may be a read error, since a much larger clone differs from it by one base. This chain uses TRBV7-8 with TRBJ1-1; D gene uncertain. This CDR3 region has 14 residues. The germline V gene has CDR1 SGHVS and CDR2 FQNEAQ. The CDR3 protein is CASGLGLRNTEAFF. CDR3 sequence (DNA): TGTGCCAGCGGCTTAGGATTAAGGAACACTGAAGCTTTCTTT.

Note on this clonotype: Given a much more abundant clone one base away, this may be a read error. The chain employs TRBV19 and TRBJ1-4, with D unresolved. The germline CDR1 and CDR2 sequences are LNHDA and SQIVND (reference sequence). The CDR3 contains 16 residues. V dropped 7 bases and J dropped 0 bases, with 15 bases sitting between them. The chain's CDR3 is CASNEPRGSTNEKLFF. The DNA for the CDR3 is TGTGCCAGTAATGAACCACGGGGTTCAACTAATGAAAAACTGTTTTTT.